This TCR beta chain was sequenced during a study of CD8 T cells in Susac syndrome. An input of roughly 0.45 to 1 ug of RNA was subjected to reverse transcription using random hexamers. Amplification of TCR beta CDR3 was carried out by immunoSEQ multiplex PCR, which covered 54 Vbeta and 13 Jbeta segments. TCRdb ran MiXCR on the immunoSEQ multiplex PCR reads and lists one entry per CDR3 protein. The repertoire consists of 150,000 to 200,000 distinct CDR3 sequences, with approximately 94% occurring once and the leading ten covering 0.1%. A word on this clonotype: Its target is unknown.

Study-level results: TCR sequencing and HLA analysis covered a relatively small number of individuals.

Healthy donors, matched for age and sex, constituted the control group. V was trimmed by 0 bases and J by 6 bases, leaving 14 bases between them. Germline loops: CDR1 PRHDT, CDR2 FYEKMQ (reference sequence). CDR3 length equals 15 residues. Sequencing was carried out using CD4+ T cells from PBMCs. The chain couples TRBV13 to TRBJ1-1; D remains unclear. The clonotype was recovered from a human donor in good health. The CDR3 loop reads CASSLGAALVAEAFF. Here the CDR3 DNA reads TGTGCCAGCAGCTTAGGGGCGGCCCTGGTGGCTGAAGCTTTCTTT.